The 6 T cell receptor beta chains reported below all come from one sample, sequenced in a study of blood T cell repertoires in COVID-19. Assay: immunoSEQ multiplex PCR; the TCRdb copy retains only in-frame clones and omits some. There are roughly 310,000 clones in the sample; roughly 90% occur only once, and around 2.5% lies in the top ten. The sequencing input was PBMCs or T cells enriched from blood (not recorded which). These receptors were collected from a man aged 55 to 69 who had recovered from COVID-19.

CDR3: CASRRGGQGKYQPQHF. As DNA, the CDR3 is TGTGCCAGTAGGAGGGGGGGACAGGGTAAATACCAGCCCCAGCATTTT. This chain links TRBV19 with TRBJ1-5; TRBD1 aligns across 9 bases. J was trimmed by 7 bases and V by 6 bases; bases with no gene match: 13. The CDR3 is made up of 16 amino acids. The germline V gene has CDR1 LNHDA and CDR2 SQIVND (reference sequence).

There are a few counts of this clone. The chain uses TRBV7-6 and TRBJ1-2, with no clear D. The V end was cut by 1 base, the J end by 7 bases, with 10 bases between. Germline V gene lookup returns CDR1 SGHVS and CDR2 FNYEAQ. The CDR3 totals 13 residues. Here the CDR3 DNA reads TGTGCCAGCAGCTTAGGTGGAGCCTCTGGCTACACCTTC. Protein product: CASSLGGASGYTF.

The rearrangement links TRBV27 to TRBJ1-3, with 7 positions matching TRBD1. Germline assignment: CDR1 MNHEY and CDR2 SMNVEV (reference sequence). The V segment lost 4 bases and the J segment 0 bases; nucleotides outside the gene matches: 6. CDR3 length equals 16 residues. The CDR3 DNA reads TGTGCCAGCAGTTCGAAGGACAGGAGCTCTGGAAACACCATATATTTT. Its translation is CASSSKDRSSGNTIYF.

About this clone: The same CDR3 can be traced to other DNA sequences in this sample. This rearrangement joins TRBV18 to TRBJ1-5, with 7 bases fitting TRBD1. V gave up 3 bases and J gave up 5 bases; unmatched junction bases: 1. Germline V lookup: CDR1 KGHSH, CDR2 LQKENI. This CDR3 is 13 amino acids long. The CDR3 DNA is TGTGCCAGCTCACCTGGGACAGATCAGCCCCAGCATTTT. It is translated as CASSPGTDQPQHF. The variable domain in full, completed from reference TRBV18 and TRBJ1-5, reads NAGVMQNPRHLVRRRGQEARLRCSPMKGHSHVYWYRQLPEEGLKFMVYLQKENIIDESGMPKERFSAEFPKEGPSILRIQQVVRGDSAAYFCASSPGTDQPQHFGDGTRLSIL.

Regarding this clone: Other DNA sequences in this sample translate to the same CDR3. The V gene is TRBV24-1, the J gene TRBJ2-7, with D perhaps TRBD1 (5 bases). The germline V and J ends were trimmed by 4 bases and 7 bases, with 13 bases remaining between them. The CDR3 length is 13 residues. The germline gives CDR1 KGHDR, CDR2 SFDVKD. This chain's CDR3 is CATSDPTGDEQYF. In DNA, the CDR3 is TGTGCCACCAGTGACCCAACAGGAGATGAGCAGTACTTC.

The gene calls are TRBV5-1 and TRBJ1-2; 7 bases are a match to TRBD1. Germline CDR1 and CDR2: SGHRS and YFSETQ. The CDR3 covers 14 residues. Losses at the gene ends were 4 bases for V and 2 bases for J; bases not matched to a gene: 5. CDR3 DNA sequence: TGCGCCAGCAGCCCAGGACAGGCCAACTATGGCTACACCTTC. Its translation: CASSPGQANYGYTF.